Described below is a single T cell receptor beta chain sequence and its context. The antigen remains unidentified. TCRB transcripts that were expressed got sequenced, as all of the isolated RNA had been reverse transcribed. Data came from immunoSEQ multiplex PCR; TCRdb stores just in-frame clones and leaves some out. The profile covers around 250,000 clones, with approximately 15% appearing a single time and approximately 0.021% taken by the ten largest. Germline-derived CDR1 and CDR2 are MGHRA and YSYEKL. This CDR3 is built from 12 residues. Trimming removed 6 bases at V and 6 bases at J, with 9 bases between. The data are from a study of beta chain features in type 1 diabetes. Findings of the study overall: cDNA-based sequencing might over-represent cells highly expressing TCR. Patients with type 1 diabetes showed fewer VDJ junction insertions and more deletions. Type 1 diabetes patients had TCRB CDR3s that were shorter (moderately but significantly so) in all four CD4+ subsets.

In total, each donor contributed a single heparinised blood draw that averaged around 100 mL. The rearrangement uses TRBV4-1 and TRBJ2-1; the D gene is possibly TRBD2 (6 bases). The sequence was collected from a man younger than 40 with type 1 diabetes. Sequencing was performed on naive CD4+ T cells from blood. CDR3 protein: CASSSTSNEQFF. CDR3 DNA: TGCGCCAGCAGTTCGACTAGCAATGAGCAGTTCTTC.